Presented here are 13 T cell receptor beta chains from one specimen sequenced in a study of T cells after posttransplantation cyclophosphamide. Method: immunoSEQ multiplex PCR; TCRdb's copy keeps in-frame clones and lacks some. In the table there are over 5,500 clones, about 98% of which are singletons. The sample was naive CD8+ T cells sorted from PBMCs. The source is a young woman in good health and a related stem cell transplant donor.

The chain carries TRBV9 and TRBJ1-2; a weak D match, TRBD1 (6 bases). Germline V CDR1 and CDR2: SGDLS, YYNGEE. V was trimmed by 3 bases and J by 8 bases, leaving 17 bases between them. CDR3 length equals 14 residues. As DNA, the CDR3 is TGTGCCAGCAGCGGTCGAAGGGCAGGGGAGGGCTACACCTTC. It translates to CASSGRRAGEGYTF.

The chain employs TRBV7-6 and TRBJ2-3; 13 bases are a match to TRBD2. V shed 3 bases, J shed 4 bases, and the junction held 10 bases outside the gene matches. Germline loops: CDR1 SGHVS, CDR2 FNYEAQ. The CDR3 has 18 residues. The CDR3 sequence is CASSFTSGGAFTADTQYF. The CDR3 DNA follows: TGTGCCAGCAGCTTTACTAGCGGGGGGGCATTCACTGCAGATACGCAGTATTTT. The variable domain in full, completed from reference TRBV7-6 and TRBJ2-3, reads GAGVSQSPRYKVTKRGQDVALRCDPISGHVSLYWYRQALGQGPEFLTYFNYEAQQDKSGLPNDRFSAERPEGSISTLTIQRTEQRDSAMYRCASSFTSGGAFTADTQYFGPGTRLTVL.

This clone was seen once. The CDR3 protein is CASSFRASTDTQYF. The CDR3 DNA reads as TGTGCCAGCAGTTTCAGGGCTTCCACAGATACGCAGTATTTT. This chain joins TRBV28 and TRBJ2-3, with D possibly matching TRBD1 (5 bases). This CDR3 region has 14 residues. CDR1 is MDHEN and CDR2 is SYDVKM in the germline V gene. Trimming took 3 bases from V and 2 from J, leaving 9 bases between them.

The chain combines TRBV7-9 with TRBJ2-5; D remains ambiguous. The CDR3 is made up of 11 amino acids. V lost 8 bases to trimming and J lost 2 bases, with 6 bases between them. From germline, CDR1 is SEHNR and CDR2 FQNEAQ (reference sequence). The CDR3 spells CASRSQETQYF. The CDR3 DNA reads as TGTGCCAGCCGCTCTCAAGAGACCCAGTACTTC.

The rearrangement joins TRBV19 to TRBJ1-1, with 8 nucleotides matching TRBD1. The CDR3 extends over 12 amino acids. The junction had 5 bases not matched to a gene; V was cut back by 11 bases and J by 3 bases. The germline gives CDR1 LNHDA, CDR2 SQIVND (reference sequence). CDR3 DNA sequence: TGTGCCGGACGGGGACAGGACACTGAAGCTTTCTTT. It encodes CAGRGQDTEAFF.

The chain has TRBV15 and TRBJ2-5; D perhaps matches TRBD2 (5 bases). Trimming left V 4 bases short and J 1 base short, with 10 bases between. The CDR3 totals 14 residues. Germline V gives CDR1 LNHNV, CDR2 YYDKDF (reference sequence). The chain's CDR3 is CATSNTSFQETQYF. For the CDR3, the DNA is TGTGCCACCAGCAACACTAGTTTCCAAGAGACCCAGTACTTC.

The genes are TRBV27 and TRBJ1-2; 8 nucleotides agree with TRBD1. This CDR3 contains 12 residues. With 6 bases clipped from V and 7 bases from J, the junction kept 4 bases outside the gene matches. Per the germline V gene, CDR1 is MNHEY and CDR2 is SMNVEV (reference sequence). The CDR3 spells CASRTGASGYTF. CDR3 DNA sequence: TGTGCCAGCAGGACAGGGGCAAGTGGCTACACCTTC.

J is TRBJ1-1 and V is TRBV4-1; D is unresolved. V was shortened by 0 bases and J by 1 base, with 6 bases between the two germline ends. The CDR3 sequence is 14 residues long. Germline values: CDR1 MGHRA, CDR2 YSYEKL. The CDR3 sequence: CASSQEGGNTEAFF. In DNA form, the CDR3 reads TGCGCCAGCAGCCAAGAGGGAGGGAACACTGAAGCTTTCTTT.

This rearrangement joins TRBV9 to TRBJ1-1; TRBD1 is a possible D gene (6 bases). The V gene lost 4 bases and the J gene lost 6 bases, with 19 bases spanning the gap. From germline, CDR1 is SGDLS and CDR2 YYNGEE. This CDR3 comprises 15 residues. The CDR3 coding sequence is TGTGCCAGCAGCCCCTCGACAGGATACAACGCTGAAGCTTTCTTT. As protein: CASSPSTGYNAEAFF.

The chain is built from TRBV7-8 and TRBJ2-7, with D hard to call. CDR1 SGHVS and CDR2 FQNEAQ come from the germline V gene. V shed 5 bases and J shed 3 bases, with 8 bases lying between them. This CDR3 has 12 residues. CDR3 coding DNA: TGTGCCAGCAGCACATCCAACTACGAGCAGTACTTC. Translated: CASSTSNYEQYF.

The chain links TRBV7-9 to TRBJ1-2; D gene uncertain. The CDR3 has 14 residues. The V gene lost 1 base and the J gene lost 6 bases, with 12 bases spanning the gap. Germline CDR1 and CDR2: SEHNR and FQNEAQ (reference sequence). CDR3 coding DNA: TGTGCCAGCAGCTTAGTTCTCACTCTAGATGGCTACACCTTC. This gives the protein CASSLVLTLDGYTF.

The chain is built from TRBV6-6 and TRBJ1-2; D is ambiguous. The V gene lost 6 bases and the J gene lost 4 bases, with 9 bases spanning the gap. Germline CDR1 and CDR2: MNHNY and SVGAGI (reference sequence). This CDR3 contains 12 residues. As DNA, the CDR3 is TGTGCCAGCAGGGGCCTAAGCTATGGCTACACCTTC. It specifies CASRGLSYGYTF.

The V call is TRBV4-1, the J call TRBJ1-2; 9 nucleotides match TRBD1. V lost 2 bases and J lost 5; bases outside the gene matches: 3. Germline V lookup: CDR1 MGHRA, CDR2 YSYEKL. The CDR3 length is 14 residues. In nucleotides, the CDR3 is TGCGCCAGCAGCCAAACAGGGGGCGGGTATGGCTACACCTTC. Amino acids: CASSQTGGGYGYTF.